What follows are 19 T cell receptor beta chains derived from one specimen sequenced in a study of multiple sclerosis patients with progressive multifocal leukoencephalopathy. Regarding time point: time of PML onset. Measured with immunoSEQ multiplex PCR; TCRdb has only the in-frame clones, and not every one. The data contain 25,000 to 35,000 clones, 80% to 90% of them singletons. Sequencing was performed on PBMCs, taken from a patient treated with natalizumab. Source of these receptors: a woman in her forties with progressive multifocal leukoencephalopathy.

The rearrangement uses TRBV28 and TRBJ1-2; the D is unclear. The CDR3 spans 12 residues. CDR1 and CDR2 (germline): MDHEN, SYDVKM. Trimming pared 4 bases from V and 8 bases from J, leaving 11 bases between. The DNA for the CDR3 is TGTGCCAGCAGTTCGGACCCCTTGGGCTACACCTTC. Protein product: CASSSDPLGYTF.

The genes are TRBV6-1 and TRBJ2-7, with D unresolved. Looked up from germline, CDR1 is MNHNS and CDR2 is SASEGT. The CDR3 sequence is 12 residues long. V shed 8 bases and J shed 3 bases, with 11 bases lying between them. The CDR3 nucleotides are TGTGCCAGCTCCTGGCAGGTCTACGAGCAGTACTTC. Translating it yields CASSWQVYEQYF.

J is TRBJ2-7 and V is TRBV5-1; 9 bases are shared with TRBD1. There are 16 residues in the CDR3. The germline V gene has CDR1 SGHRS and CDR2 YFSETQ. Trimming at V came to 3 bases and at J to 0 bases, leaving 7 bases not matched to a gene. The CDR3 reads CASSSAGTGPSYEQYF. In DNA, the CDR3 is TGCGCCAGCAGCTCCGCCGGGACAGGGCCCTCCTACGAGCAGTACTTC.

The V and J genes are TRBV9 and TRBJ1-1; D is possibly TRBD1 (5 bases). The germline V and J ends were trimmed by 0 bases and 4 bases, with 16 bases remaining between them. CDR3 length: 16 residues. Germline V gene data show CDR1 as SGDLS and CDR2 as YYNGEE. This chain's CDR3 is CASSVGLGATATEAFF. CDR3 nucleotide sequence: TGTGCCAGCAGCGTAGGGCTCGGGGCGACGGCCACTGAAGCTTTCTTT.

The chain carries TRBV6-5 and TRBJ1-2, with 7 bases that match TRBD1. The CDR3 contains 15 residues. Trimming at V came to 6 bases and at J to 4 bases, leaving 11 bases not matched to a gene. CDR1 and CDR2 (germline): MNHEY, SVGAGI. The CDR3 DNA is TGTGCCAGCAGCCCACAGGGGAGAATGGGCTATGGCTACACCTTC. Translated, it gives CASSPQGRMGYGYTF.

This rearrangement joins TRBV6-4 to TRBJ2-1, with D possibly TRBD2 on 7 matching bases. Trimming took off 4 bases at V and 3 bases at J, with 13 bases between the two ends. This CDR3 is 15 amino acids long. The germline V gene encodes CDR1 MRHNA and CDR2 SNTAGT. CDR3 in DNA: TGTGCCAGCAGTGCGGGGGCTAGCGGCTACAATGAGCAGTTCTTC. Translation: CASSAGASGYNEQFF.

The rearrangement joins TRBV6-1 to TRBJ2-3; 10 bases are a match to TRBD2. This CDR3 spans 20 amino acids. Unmatched junction bases numbered 17, after V lost 1 base and J lost 4 bases. Germline V gene sequence: CDR1 MNHNS, CDR2 SASEGT. CDR3 nucleotide sequence: TGTGCCAGCAGTGAAGATGCCGTGCGCTCCCTAGCGGGAGCCCCAGATACGCAGTATTTT. It is translated as CASSEDAVRSLAGAPDTQYF.

The chain has TRBV6-1 and TRBJ1-4; a possible D gene is TRBD1 (6 bases). The V end was cut by 6 bases, the J end by 7 bases, with 15 bases between. The CDR3 spans 14 residues. Germline V CDR1 and CDR2: MNHNS, SASEGT. CDR3 sequence: CASRATGSGEKLFF. CDR3 bases: TGTGCCAGCAGGGCCACAGGGTCCGGTGAAAAACTGTTTTTT.

The chain links TRBV7-9 to TRBJ1-3, with 10 bases identical to TRBD1. Germline CDR1 and CDR2: SEHNR and FQNEAQ (reference sequence). This CDR3 contains 17 residues. The ends lost 5 bases at V and 1 base at J; junction bases unmatched: 8. The CDR3 spells CASSRAGQGGSGNTIYF. CDR3 bases: TGTGCCAGCAGCCGTGCCGGACAGGGGGGGTCTGGAAACACCATATATTTT.

The rearrangement links TRBV7-2 to TRBJ2-1; the D gene is possibly TRBD2 (6 bases). This CDR3 comprises 15 residues. The germline V and J ends were trimmed by 0 bases and 6 bases, with 12 bases remaining between them. Germline assignment: CDR1 SGHTA and CDR2 FQGNSA. CDR3 nucleotide sequence: TGTGCCAGCAGCTTAGCACTAGCTGGAATCAATGAGCAGTTCTTC. Residues: CASSLALAGINEQFF.

This chain connects TRBV4-3 to TRBJ2-7; the D is unclear. There are 16 residues in the CDR3. Germline CDR1 is LGHNA and CDR2 is YSLEER. Between the trimmed V and J ends, which lost 0 bases and 4 bases, there was a span of 16 bases. CDR3 DNA: TGCGCCAGCAGCCAAGATGGGTCAGCCCGGTTATACGAGCAGTACTTC. Encoded protein: CASSQDGSARLYEQYF.

About this clone: The same CDR3 also results from other DNA sequences found in this sample. The V and J genes are TRBV7-6 and TRBJ1-3, with no clear D. CDR1 is SGHVS and CDR2 is FNYEAQ in the germline V gene. The CDR3 contains 14 residues. V was pared by 1 base and J by 4 bases, with 8 bases between. The CDR3 loop reads CASSLGTGGNTIYF. The CDR3 coding sequence is TGTGCCAGCAGCTTAGGGACGGGGGGAAACACCATATATTTT.

The chain has TRBV6-5 and TRBJ2-5; 7 bases match TRBD1. The DNA end is a closer match to TRBJ2-7, so the J assignment may be wrong. CDR1 and CDR2 from the germline V gene are MNHEY and SVGAGI. The CDR3 is made up of 14 amino acids. In nucleotides, the CDR3 is TGTGCCAGCAGTTGGACAGGAAAGAGACACGAGCAGTACTTC. Residues: CASSWTGKRHEQYF.

V gene TRBV7-8 combines with J gene TRBJ1-2; 9 bases are shared with TRBD1. V trimming: 2 bases; J trimming: 7 bases; junction bases outside the gene matches: 5. Germline CDR1 and CDR2: SGHVS and FQNEAQ. CDR3 size: 14 residues. The CDR3 coding sequence is TGTGCCAGCAGCTTAATGGGACAGGGTCTTGGCTACACCTTC. Translation: CASSLMGQGLGYTF.

The chain links TRBV6-6 to TRBJ1-1; 8 bases map to TRBD1. Trimming at V came to 5 bases and at J to 1 base, leaving 9 bases not matched to a gene. Germline CDR1 is MNHNY and CDR2 is SVGAGI (reference sequence). CDR3 length: 16 amino acids. The CDR3 spells CASSGSFRGRNTEAFF. CDR3 sequence (DNA): TGTGCCAGCAGTGGATCGTTCAGGGGGCGGAACACTGAAGCTTTCTTT.

This clone came up once. The chain links TRBV7-2 to TRBJ1-5; no reliable D call. V gave up 2 bases and J gave up 5 bases, with 7 bases separating them. Germline assignment: CDR1 SGHTA and CDR2 FQGNSA. The CDR3 has 13 residues. CDR3 amino acids: CASSLYRDQPQHF. As DNA, the CDR3 is TGTGCCAGCAGCTTATACAGAGATCAGCCCCAGCATTTT.

This chain uses TRBV4-3 with TRBJ1-5; tentatively, D is TRBD1 (5 bases). The length of the CDR3 is 15 residues. The germline V gene has CDR1 LGHNA and CDR2 YSLEER. The V end lost 2 bases, the J end lost 2 bases, and 10 bases lay between the germline ends. The CDR3 is CASSQSGRGNQPQHF. The CDR3 region has the DNA TGCGCCAGCAGCCAATCGGGACGAGGCAATCAGCCCCAGCATTTT.

The rearrangement links TRBV13 to TRBJ1-3, with D unclear. Germline values: CDR1 PRHDT, CDR2 FYEKMQ (reference sequence). The CDR3 is 14 residues long. Trimming took off 4 bases at V and 1 base at J, with 8 bases between the two ends. The CDR3 region has the DNA TGTGCCAGCAGCTCCCGGCAATCTGGAAACACCATATATTTT. The encoded protein is CASSSRQSGNTIYF. Full variable domain (outside the CDR3, taken from reference TRBV13 and TRBJ1-3): AAGVIQSPRHLIKEKRETATLKCYPIPRHDTVYWYQQGPGQDPQFLISFYEKMQSDKGSIPDRFSAQQFSDYHSELNMSSLELGDSALYFCASSSRQSGNTIYFGEGSWLTVV.

This clone has a single count. The genes are TRBV28 and TRBJ2-3; 8 nucleotides match TRBD2. V trimming: 3 bases; J trimming: 3 bases; junction bases outside the gene matches: 5. The CDR3 is made up of 15 amino acids. Germline-derived CDR1 and CDR2 are MDHEN and SYDVKM. For the CDR3, the DNA is TGTGCCAGCAGTTTTGAGCGGGAGTATACAGATACGCAGTATTTT. Translating gives CASSFEREYTDTQYF.